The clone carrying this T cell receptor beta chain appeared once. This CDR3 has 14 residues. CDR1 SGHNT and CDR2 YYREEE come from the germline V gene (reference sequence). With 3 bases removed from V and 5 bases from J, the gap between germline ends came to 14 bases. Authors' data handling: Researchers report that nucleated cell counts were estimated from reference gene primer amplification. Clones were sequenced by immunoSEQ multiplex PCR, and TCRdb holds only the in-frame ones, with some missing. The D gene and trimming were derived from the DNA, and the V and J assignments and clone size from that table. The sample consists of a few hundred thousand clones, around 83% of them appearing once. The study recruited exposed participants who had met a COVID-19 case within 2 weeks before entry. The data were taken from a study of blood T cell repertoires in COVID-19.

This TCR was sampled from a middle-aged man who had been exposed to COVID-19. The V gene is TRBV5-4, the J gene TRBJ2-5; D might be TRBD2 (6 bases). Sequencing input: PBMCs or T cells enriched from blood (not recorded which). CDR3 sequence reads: CASSSEGLGETQYF. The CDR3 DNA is TGTGCCAGCAGCTCGGAGGGCCTTGGGGAGACCCAGTACTTC.